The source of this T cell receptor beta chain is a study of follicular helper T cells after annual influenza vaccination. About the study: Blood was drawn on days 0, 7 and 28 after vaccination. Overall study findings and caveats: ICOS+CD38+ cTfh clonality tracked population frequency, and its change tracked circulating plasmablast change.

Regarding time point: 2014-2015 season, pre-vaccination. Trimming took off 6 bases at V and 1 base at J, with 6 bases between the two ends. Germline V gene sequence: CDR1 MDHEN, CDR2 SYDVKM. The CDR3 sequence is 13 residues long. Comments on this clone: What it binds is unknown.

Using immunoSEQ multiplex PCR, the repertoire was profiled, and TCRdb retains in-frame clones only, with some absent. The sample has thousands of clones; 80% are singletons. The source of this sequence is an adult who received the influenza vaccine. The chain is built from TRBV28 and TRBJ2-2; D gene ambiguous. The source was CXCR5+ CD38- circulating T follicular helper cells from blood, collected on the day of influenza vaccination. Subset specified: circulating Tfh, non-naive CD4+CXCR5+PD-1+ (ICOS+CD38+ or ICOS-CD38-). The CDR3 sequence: CASRSQNTGELFF. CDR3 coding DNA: TGTGCCAGCAGAAGCCAGAACACCGGGGAGCTGTTTTTT.